These 22 T cell receptor beta chains were sequenced from one sample in a study of T cells in Graves' hyperthyroidism and ophthalmopathy (dated by TCRdb to the late 2010s). Libraries came from multiplex PCR. For sequencing, an Illumina HiSeq 2000 was employed. The TCR beta CDR3 regions were amplified from RNA transcripts. For the first round of RT-PCR on the TCR CDR3, the HTBI primer set was used together with the Qiagen OneStep RT-PCR kit. Using fastp at Q25 and MiXCR, TCRdb reprocessed the public reads and kept productive beta chains. When rows share a CDR3 protein, they turn into one entry using the most common DNA and genes. The sample data list 400,000 to 500,000 distinct CDR3 sequences, and roughly 14% of these were observed just once. The top ten constitute roughly 13% of the sample. The specimen sequenced was blood. Source of these receptors: a man between 18 and 29 years old with Graves' ophthalmopathy.

In its sample, this clonotype was seen a few times. Written as DNA, the CDR3 is TGTGCCAGCAAATTACTGGCGTACGAGCAGTACTTC. Its translation: CASKLLAYEQYF. The J gene is TRBJ2-7, the V gene TRBV2; D gene uncertain. Germline loops: CDR1 SNHLY, CDR2 FYNNEI. With 7 bases removed from V and 4 bases from J, the gap between germline ends came to 11 bases. The CDR3 length is 12 residues.

This clonotype has more than one count but fewer than ten. Without the conserved terminal phenylalanine or tryptophan, this CDR3 likely stems from a read error. The chain is built from TRBV18 and TRBJ1-1, with D maybe TRBD1 (6 bases). The V end was cut by 1 base, the J end by 3 bases, with 9 bases between. This CDR3 region has 14 residues. From germline, CDR1 is KGHSH and CDR2 LQKENI. CDR3 sequence: CASSPLGGDTEAFL. DNA of the CDR3: TGTGCCAGCTCACCACTAGGGGGGGACACTGAAGCTTTCCTT.

The chain links TRBV5-6 to TRBJ1-6, with D hard to call. CDR1 is SGHDT, CDR2 YYEEEE, per germline. The CDR3 is 14 amino acids. V was clipped by 1 base and J by 8 bases, with 10 bases between them. DNA for the CDR3: TGTGCCAGCAGCTTGTCGGGGAGTTATTCACCCCTCCACTTT. This translates into CASSLSGSYSPLHF.

This clonotype was recorded many times. This chain joins TRBV7-8 and TRBJ2-2; 9 bases fit TRBD2. This CDR3 comprises 17 residues. After removal of 11 bases from V and 4 bases from J, the junction contained 17 bases not matched to a gene. The germline V gene encodes CDR1 SGHVS and CDR2 FQNEAQ. CDR3 sequence (DNA): TGTGCCGGACAGAGCGGGGGGAGGATAGATAGCACCGGGGAGCTGTTTTTT. Protein sequence: CAGQSGGRIDSTGELFF.

This clonotype has at least ten counts. The chain links TRBV3-1 to TRBJ2-1; 7 bases align to TRBD1. V was clipped by 1 base and J by 15 bases; unmatched bases: 6. Germline assignment: CDR1 LGHDT and CDR2 YNNKEL (reference sequence). This CDR3 comprises 12 residues. The CDR3 sequence: CASSQAYRGPFF. The CDR3 nucleotides are TGTGCCAGCAGCCAAGCCTACAGGGGACCGTTCTTC.

This clonotype was counted a few times. The rearrangement uses TRBV6-1 and TRBJ1-1; a weak D match, TRBD1 (6 bases). Germline lookup yields CDR1 MNHNS and CDR2 SASEGT. The V end lost 5 bases, the J end lost 3 bases, and 16 bases lay between the germline ends. The CDR3 extends over 15 amino acids. CDR3 protein: CASSYLLRTDTEAFF. In nucleotides, the CDR3 is TGTGCCAGCAGTTATTTACTCCGGACAGACACTGAAGCTTTCTTT.

This rearrangement joins TRBV10-3 to TRBJ2-5; D is unclear. This CDR3 contains 14 residues. Deletions cut 1 base from V and 4 bases from J, with 10 bases between. Per germline, CDR1 ENHRY and CDR2 SYGVKD. This CDR3 is CAISEFTRLETQYF. The CDR3 bases are TGTGCCATCAGTGAGTTTACCCGATTAGAGACCCAGTACTTC.

This clonotype was picked up many times. This chain joins TRBV7-2 and TRBJ2-5; TRBD1 or TRBD2 may be the D gene (5 bases each). This CDR3 has 14 residues. Trimming removed 4 bases from V and 5 bases from J, with 14 bases in between. Germline V gives CDR1 SGHTA, CDR2 FQGNSA. In DNA form, the CDR3 reads TGTGCCAGCAGCTCGGGACCTACTTGGGAGACCCAGTACTTC. Translating it yields CASSSGPTWETQYF.

The table lists this clonotype with many counts. The chain couples TRBV10-3 to TRBJ2-2; D is undetermined. Germline loops: CDR1 ENHRY, CDR2 SYGVKD. This CDR3 region has 16 residues. The V end lost 4 bases, the J end lost 0 bases, and 12 bases lay between the germline ends. The DNA for the CDR3 is TGTGCCATCAGTGGTTCCGGGCCTTCGAACACCGGGGAGCTGTTTTTT. This encodes CAISGSGPSNTGELFF.

This clonotype was counted many times. The CDR3 region has the DNA TGTGCCAGCAGTCCACCCAACACAGATACGCAGTATTTT. Translated, it gives CASSPPNTDTQYF. The chain carries TRBV27 and TRBJ2-3, with D hard to call. Per germline, CDR1 MNHEY and CDR2 SMNVEV (reference sequence). The CDR3 runs 13 residues. V dropped 5 bases and J dropped 2 bases, with 8 bases sitting between them.

This clonotype occurred many times. This rearrangement joins TRBV13 to TRBJ2-7, with 10 bases aligning to TRBD2. This CDR3 is 15 amino acids long. V trimming: 5 bases; J trimming: 5 bases; junction bases outside the gene matches: 9. Germline CDR1 reads PRHDT; CDR2 reads FYEKMQ (reference sequence). CDR3 in amino acids: CASSPQAGGPHEQYF. In DNA, the CDR3 is TGTGCCAGCAGCCCCCAAGCGGGGGGGCCCCACGAGCAGTACTTC. Full variable domain (outside the CDR3, taken from reference TRBV13 and TRBJ2-7): AAGVIQSPRHLIKEKRETATLKCYPIPRHDTVYWYQQGPGQDPQFLISFYEKMQSDKGSIPDRFSAQQFSDYHSELNMSSLELGDSALYFCASSPQAGGPHEQYFGPGTRLTVT.

This rearrangement joins TRBV15 to TRBJ2-7, with D tentatively TRBD1 (6 bases). Germline CDR1 LNHNV, CDR2 YYDKDF (reference sequence). The CDR3 runs 19 residues. With 6 bases removed from V and 0 bases from J, the gap between germline ends came to 27 bases. CDR3 loop: CATRDFKGHLPLSSYEQYF. In DNA form, the CDR3 reads TGTGCCACCAGGGACTTCAAGGGACACCTACCCCTGAGCTCCTACGAGCAGTACTTC.

This clonotype was detected many times. The chain links TRBV30 to TRBJ2-1, with 7 bases matching TRBD1. The ends lost 3 bases at V and 3 bases at J; junction bases unmatched: 2. Germline lookup yields CDR1 GTSNPN and CDR2 SVGIG (reference sequence). This CDR3 has 13 amino acids. The CDR3 region is CAWRGDSYNEQFF. The CDR3 nucleotides read TGTGCCTGGAGGGGGGACAGCTACAATGAGCAGTTCTTC.

At least ten counts were recorded for this clonotype. The rearrangement uses TRBV3-1 and TRBJ2-7; the D gene could be TRBD1 or TRBD2 (5 bases each). CDR1 and CDR2 (germline): LGHDT, YNNKEL (reference sequence). V was clipped by 1 base and J by 3 bases, with 16 bases between them. The CDR3 totals 16 residues. CDR3 residues: CASSQVFGGWVYEQYF. CDR3 nucleotides: TGTGCCAGCAGCCAAGTATTTGGGGGTTGGGTCTACGAGCAGTACTTC.

This clonotype was seen many times. CDR3 sequence: CSAGGDQGGYEQYF. In DNA form, the CDR3 reads TGCAGTGCTGGAGGGGACCAGGGGGGCTACGAGCAGTACTTC. V is TRBV20-1 and J is TRBJ2-7; tentative D call: TRBD1 (7 bases). This CDR3 is built from 14 residues. V shed 5 bases and J shed 3 bases, with 17 bases lying between them. Germline-derived CDR1 and CDR2 are DFQATT and SNEGSKA (reference sequence).

This clonotype showed up many times. CDR3 coding DNA: TGTGCCAGTAACTCACAGGGCTCGACTGAAGCTTTCTTT. Translating gives CASNSQGSTEAFF. The chain uses TRBV19 and TRBJ1-1, with D possibly TRBD1 on 6 matching bases. CDR1 is LNHDA and CDR2 is SQIVND in the germline V gene (reference sequence). Trimming took off 7 bases at V and 5 bases at J, with 14 bases between the two ends. The CDR3 loop spans 13 amino acids.

This clonotype was recorded at least ten times. This sequence joins TRBV28 and TRBJ2-7, with TRBD1 matching over 10 bases. The CDR3 spans 16 residues. In germline, CDR1 is MDHEN, CDR2 SYDVKM. V trimming: 4 bases; J trimming: 5 bases; junction bases outside the gene matches: 11. CDR3: CASSSGAWTGGDEQYF. In nucleotides, the CDR3 is TGTGCCAGCAGTTCTGGGGCGTGGACAGGGGGTGACGAGCAGTACTTC.

This clonotype was picked up a small number of times. The rearrangement uses TRBV25-1 and TRBJ2-2; maybe TRBD1 (6 bases). Trimming stripped 4 bases from V and 5 bases from J, with 20 bases between. The CDR3 is 17 amino acids. The germline V gene encodes CDR1 MGHDK and CDR2 SYGVNS. CDR3 amino acids: CASSGRQVTFGTGELFF. The CDR3 DNA follows: TGTGCCAGCAGTGGGAGACAGGTGACATTCGGGACCGGGGAGCTGTTTTTT.

This clonotype was recorded many times. The chain links TRBV13 to TRBJ2-5; D perhaps matches TRBD2 (5 bases). Germline CDR1 PRHDT, CDR2 FYEKMQ (reference sequence). The CDR3 length is 13 residues. Trimming took 1 base from V and 6 from J, leaving 9 bases between them. In DNA form, the CDR3 reads TGTGCCAGCAGCTTAGCAGGAGGAAAGACCCAGTACTTC. Amino acids: CASSLAGGKTQYF. Using reference TRBV13 and TRBJ2-5 for the parts outside the CDR3, the full variable domain is AAGVIQSPRHLIKEKRETATLKCYPIPRHDTVYWYQQGPGQDPQFLISFYEKMQSDKGSIPDRFSAQQFSDYHSELNMSSLELGDSALYFCASSLAGGKTQYFGPGTRLLVL.

Many counts were recorded for this clonotype. This chain links TRBV6-1 with TRBJ2-1; TRBD2 agrees at 9 bases. V trimming: 6 bases; J trimming: 5 bases; junction bases outside the gene matches: 20. This CDR3 has 19 amino acids. CDR1 is MNHNS and CDR2 is SASEGT in the germline V gene. The CDR3, as DNA: TGTGCCAGCAGGATAATTTCGAGCCCGAAGCGGGAGGCCAACAATGAGCAGTTCTTC. Its protein is CASRIISSPKREANNEQFF.

This clonotype was seen many times. The chain has TRBV19 and TRBJ2-7; TRBD2 agrees at 11 bases. CDR1 is LNHDA, CDR2 SQIVND, per germline (reference sequence). This CDR3 is built from 17 residues. The V gene end was trimmed by 3 bases and the J gene end by 4 bases; junction bases not matched to a gene: 11. CDR3 coding DNA: TGTGCCAGTAGTATCCTGGCGGGGGGACTAGCGGCTTACGAGCAGTACTTC. Translation: CASSILAGGLAAYEQYF.

This clonotype was observed at least ten times. CDR3 nucleotide sequence: TGTGCCAGCAGCCGTACATCTAGCGGAAGCTCCTACGAGCAGTACTTC. It specifies CASSRTSSGSSYEQYF. V gene TRBV7-2 combines with J gene TRBJ2-7, with TRBD2 matching 7 bases. CDR3 size: 16 residues. Trimming removed 5 bases from V and 0 bases from J; junction bases left unmatched: 10. The germline V gene has CDR1 SGHTA and CDR2 FQGNSA.